The rows below give T cell receptor beta chains drawn from one sample of a study of shared clonotypes between healthy human individuals. TCRdb's table, derived via immunoSEQ multiplex PCR, lists solely in-frame clones and lacks some. The sample comprises roughly 2.5 million clones, about 92% of which are singletons, and over 0.12% rests with the top ten. The source material was naive CD4+ T cells sorted from blood. The receptor set was obtained from a man aged 18 to 30 in good health. Both conserved end residues are trimmed from each CDR3.

TRBJ2-3 | 17 | TRBV9 | ASSTSIQGTGGEADTQY
TRBJ1-5 | 11 | TRBV5-1 | ASLQIGTQPQH
TRBJ2-4 | 14 | TRBV19 | ASSLKTSLAKNIQY
TRBJ2-1 | 14 | TRBV7-8 | ASSFYSGGAYNEQF
TRBJ2-3 | 13 | TRBV10-3 | AITRTGPYADTQY
TRBJ2-7 | 12 | TRBV5-1 | ASSTSAGSYEQY
TRBJ2-7 | 10 | TRBV30 | AWREDGYEQY
TRBJ1-2 | 12 | TRBV6-6 | ASSYGQGNYGYT
TRBJ2-7 | 12 | TRBV6-6 | ASSKTSGNYEQY
TRBJ1-2 | 11 | TRBV28 | ASRDRGRNGYT
TRBJ2-7 | 13 | TRBV15 | ATSRTSGHSYEQY
TRBJ1-4 | 15 | TRBV4-1 | ASSQTGQDRTNEKLF
TRBJ1-6 | 13 | TRBV5-8 | ASSLSVVGNSPLH
TRBJ2-5 | 14 | TRBV4-2 | ASSQDETSGSRTQY
TRBJ2-3 | 15 | TRBV4-3 | ASSQTGLAGVTDTQY
TRBJ2-5 | 14 | TRBV18 | ASSPAGTGGRETQY
TRBJ1-2 | 12 | TRBV19 | ASSIGRETYGYT
TRBJ2-1 | 13 | TRBV5-1 | ASSWGSPSYNEQF
TRBJ1-5 | 15 | TRBV2 | ASSGGFGAVGNQPQH
TRBJ2-3 | 12 | TRBV19 | ASRTSGSADTQY
TRBJ2-7 | 11 | TRBV10-3 | AISKGDDYEQY
TRBJ2-1 | 12 | TRBV5-1 | ASSFRGIYNEQF
TRBJ2-3 | 11 | TRBV29-1 | SVAGHFTDTQY
TRBJ1-6 | 12 | TRBV5-5 | ASSLGPNNSPLH
TRBJ2-7 | 13 | TRBV28 | ASSLWASGVYEQY
TRBJ1-1 | 13 | TRBV7-9 | ASSVQQGAGTEAF
TRBJ2-7 | 9 | TRBV19 | ASSAQGGQY
TRBJ2-2 | 13 | TRBV4-3 | ASSQARGGTGELF
TRBJ2-3 | 13 | TRBV2 | ASSEARADTDTQY
TRBJ1-5 | 14 | TRBV9 | ASSGKGQVSNQPQH
TRBJ2-6 | 13 | TRBV11-2 | ASSLTGAGANVLT
TRBJ2-7 | 14 | TRBV18 | ASSRAVTSETYEQY
TRBJ2-1 | 13 | TRBV7-2 | ASSPPSGSYNEQF
TRBJ2-5 | 14 | TRBV5-1 | ASSISGLALGKTQY
TRBJ2-7 | 13 | TRBV5-6 | ASRLGTANPYEQY
TRBJ2-1 | 11 | TRBV7-2 | ASTLGQPGQQF
TRBJ2-7 | 12 | TRBV5-1 | ASSLYSGSYEQY
TRBJ1-2 | 13 | TRBV15 | ATSRINQGAQGYT
TRBJ2-1 | 16 | TRBV7-6 | ASSFGSPGLKSYNEQF
TRBJ1-3 | 12 | TRBV6-6 | ASEPGISGNTIY
TRBJ1-2 | 11 | TRBV5-5 | ASSTRQGHGYT
TRBJ2-4 | 13 | TRBV19 | ASREQGIGKNIQY
TRBJ2-2 | 13 | TRBV15 | ATSKVNPNTGELF
TRBJ1-1 | 11 | TRBV11-1 | ASSLRTGSEAF
TRBJ2-5 | 12 | TRBV7-2 | ASSLETSLETQY
TRBJ1-2 | 13 | TRBV4-1 | ASRPPGESAYGYT
TRBJ2-1 | 14 | TRBV5-4 | ASSNAISGTYNEQF